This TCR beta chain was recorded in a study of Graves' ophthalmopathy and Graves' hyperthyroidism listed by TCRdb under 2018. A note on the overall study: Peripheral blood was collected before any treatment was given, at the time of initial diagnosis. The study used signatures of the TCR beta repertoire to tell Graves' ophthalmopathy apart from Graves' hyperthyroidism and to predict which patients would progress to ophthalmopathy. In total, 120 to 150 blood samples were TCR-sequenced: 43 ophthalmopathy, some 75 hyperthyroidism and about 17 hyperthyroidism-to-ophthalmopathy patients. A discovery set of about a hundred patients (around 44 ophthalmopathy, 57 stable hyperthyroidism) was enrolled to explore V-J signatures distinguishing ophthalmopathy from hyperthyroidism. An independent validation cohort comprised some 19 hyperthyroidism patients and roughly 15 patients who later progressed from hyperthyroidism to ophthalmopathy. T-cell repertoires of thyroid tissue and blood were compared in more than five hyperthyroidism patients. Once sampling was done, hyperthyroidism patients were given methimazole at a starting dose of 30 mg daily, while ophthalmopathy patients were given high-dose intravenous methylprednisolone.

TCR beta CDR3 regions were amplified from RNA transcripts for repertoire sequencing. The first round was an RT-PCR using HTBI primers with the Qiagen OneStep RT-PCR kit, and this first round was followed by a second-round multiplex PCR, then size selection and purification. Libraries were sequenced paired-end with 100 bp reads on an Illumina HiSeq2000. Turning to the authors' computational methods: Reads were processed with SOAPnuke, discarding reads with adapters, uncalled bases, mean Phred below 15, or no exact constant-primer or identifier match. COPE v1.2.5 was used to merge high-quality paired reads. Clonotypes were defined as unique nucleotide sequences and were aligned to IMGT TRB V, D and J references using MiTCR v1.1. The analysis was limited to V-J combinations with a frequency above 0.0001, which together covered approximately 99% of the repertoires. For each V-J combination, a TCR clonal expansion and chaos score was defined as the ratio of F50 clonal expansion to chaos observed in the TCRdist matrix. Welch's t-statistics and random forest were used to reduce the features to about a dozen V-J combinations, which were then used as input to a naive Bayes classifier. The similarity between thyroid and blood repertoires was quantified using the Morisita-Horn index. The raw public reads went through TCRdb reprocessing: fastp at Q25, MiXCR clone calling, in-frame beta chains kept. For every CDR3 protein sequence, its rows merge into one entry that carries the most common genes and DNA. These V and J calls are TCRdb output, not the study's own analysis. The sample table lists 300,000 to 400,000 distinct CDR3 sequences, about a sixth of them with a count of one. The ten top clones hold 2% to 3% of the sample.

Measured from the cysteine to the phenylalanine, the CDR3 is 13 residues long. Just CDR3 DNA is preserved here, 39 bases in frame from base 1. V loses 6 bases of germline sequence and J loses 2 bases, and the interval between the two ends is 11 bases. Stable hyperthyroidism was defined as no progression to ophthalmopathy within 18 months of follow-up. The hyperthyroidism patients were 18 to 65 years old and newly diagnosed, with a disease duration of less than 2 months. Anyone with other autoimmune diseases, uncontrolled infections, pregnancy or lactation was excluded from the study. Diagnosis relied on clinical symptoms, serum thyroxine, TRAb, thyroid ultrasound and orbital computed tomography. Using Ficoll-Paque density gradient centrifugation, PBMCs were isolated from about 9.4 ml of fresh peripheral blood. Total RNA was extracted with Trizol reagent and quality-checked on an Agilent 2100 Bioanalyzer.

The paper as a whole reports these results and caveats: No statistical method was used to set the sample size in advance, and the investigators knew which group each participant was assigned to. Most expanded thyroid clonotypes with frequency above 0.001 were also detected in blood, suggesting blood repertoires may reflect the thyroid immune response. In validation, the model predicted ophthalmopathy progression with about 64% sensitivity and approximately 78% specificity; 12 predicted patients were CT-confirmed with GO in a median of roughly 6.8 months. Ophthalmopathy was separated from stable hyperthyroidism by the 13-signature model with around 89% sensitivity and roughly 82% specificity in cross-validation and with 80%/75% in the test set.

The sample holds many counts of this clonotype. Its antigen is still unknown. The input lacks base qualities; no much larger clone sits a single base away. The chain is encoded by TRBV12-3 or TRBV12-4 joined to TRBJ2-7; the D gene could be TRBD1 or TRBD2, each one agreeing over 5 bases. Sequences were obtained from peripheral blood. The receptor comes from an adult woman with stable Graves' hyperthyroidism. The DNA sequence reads TGTGCCAGCAGCTCCGGGACCCCCTACGAGCAGTACTTC. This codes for CASSSGTPYEQYF.